The clone carrying this TCR beta chain has only a few counts. The target antigen is unknown. The entry originates in a study of beta chain features in type 1 diabetes. The CDR3 extends over 15 amino acids. The germline gives CDR1 SGHRS, CDR2 YFSETQ. Trimming cost V 4 bases and J 0 bases, with 10 bases left between them. The sequenced template was cDNA made from the entire isolated RNA. Clones were read by immunoSEQ multiplex PCR, and TCRdb kept only the in-frame ones, dropping some. The sample includes fewer than 300,000 clones, about 20% seen only once; the top ten take 0.028%. The study, taken as a whole, reports: Moderate but significant shortening of TCRB CDR3s was recorded in all four CD4+ subsets from Type 1 diabetes patients.

Sequencing was done on a sample of naive CD4+ T cells from blood. V gene TRBV5-1 combines with J gene TRBJ2-2; tentatively, D is TRBD1 (6 bases). This receptor was taken from a woman in her thirties or forties with type 1 diabetes. The CDR3 loop reads CASSHGTPNTGELFF. Here the CDR3 DNA reads TGCGCCAGCAGCCATGGGACACCGAACACCGGGGAGCTGTTTTTT.